This TCR beta chain was sequenced in a study of shared clonotypes between healthy human individuals (dated by TCRdb to 2019 to 2021). Study-level background: The cohort comprised two women and a few men aged 18 to 49 years. Blood TCR repertoires of 5 or 6 healthy adults were deeply sequenced to estimate repertoire size and the extent of clonotype sharing between individuals. Per donor, three plates each were used for CD4 naive and CD4 memory, two for CD8 naive, and one for CD8 memory. To increase sequencing depth and limit assay-specific biases, TCR repertoire library preparation and sequencing were carried out by different laboratories using diverse techniques. Each donor's leukapheresis produced roughly between about 0.8 and 10 billion PBMCs. Broad study findings and their caveats: Naive subsets generally had larger estimated clonotype richness than memory subsets did. The genetic and exposure-history diversity represented was limited by the small number of donors. When a few donors were compared, the shared fraction of clonotypes was around 4.6% for naive CD4, around 4% for naive CD8, roughly 2.3% for memory CD4, and under 0.5% for memory CD8. Even with the large sequencing depth, rarefaction of the sorted-subset datasets indicated that sequencing was incomplete. Compared with non-shared clonotypes, clonotypes shared by all four sorted-subset donors had higher generation probabilities. Based on pairwise subsampling, the degree of clonotype sharing among donors was expected to be affected by sequencing depth. Sampling was limited to blood, and TCR repertoires in tissue likely differ from TCR repertoires in blood.

Points on this clone: The target of this receptor is not known. No base quality values were provided; no much bigger clone lies one nucleotide off.

TCR CDR3 regions were amplified from genomic DNA by multiplex PCR using the deep immunoSEQ assay. Genomic DNA extracted from each cell subset was distributed evenly over all wells of several immunoSEQ 96-well plates, and each plate served as one replicate. For sorted subsets, roughly 200 ng of genomic DNA, equivalent to some 30,000 T cell genomes, went into each replicate PCR. The purified libraries were quantified using a Qubit 3.0 fluorometer, sized with a Bioanalyzer 2100, and then quantified again using the KAPA Library Quantification kit. Every immunoSEQ 96-well plate was sequenced on a dedicated single-read 150-cycle Illumina NextSeq 550 flow cell. The authors' analysis ran thus. Because the immunoSEQ output held only junctional sequences and lacked quality scores, the filtering could not match the filtering applied to full-length reads. Sequences were annotated with PyIR, a Python wrapper for IgBLAST v1.9, using IMGT germline references to assign V/J genes and CDR3. Reads were removed for weak V/J assignments (E-value above 1e-6), missing CDR3, stop codons, out-of-frame junctions, or ambiguous translated residues. A V3J clonotype was defined by an identical inferred V gene, J gene, and CDR3 amino acid sequence. To compute the percentage overlap between repertoires, the number of shared unique clonotypes was divided by the size of the smaller repertoire. Repertoire richness was assessed with RTK rarefaction, the Chao1 estimator, and Recon v2.1 estimates of unobserved clonotypes. For all TCRbeta clonotypes obtained by the gDNA method from four donors, generation probabilities were computed with OLGA. Not all clones reach the TCRdb copy of this immuneACCESS table, which keeps in-frame sequences only. Checked studies attribute under half of the gap to unresolved V genes and leave the rest unexplained. Clone size and the V and J calls come from that table; the DNA yielded D and trimming. Recorded for this sample are about 2.1 million clones; just over 90% of them occurred a single time. The ten top clones hold 1.5% to 2% of the sample.

For the CD8 naive samples, CD45RO-negative cells were positively selected for CCR7, yielding a CD45RA+CCR7+ population from which TemRA cells were excluded. Healthy HIV-negative adults with no recently reported acute infections or vaccinations were included as donors. All donors were Caucasian adults living in Nashville, Tennessee, USA. Blood was obtained by leukapheresis, after which PBMCs were separated by Ficoll-Histopaque density gradient centrifugation and cryopreserved in liquid nitrogen vapor phase. Purity and quantity of every magnetically sorted T cell population were checked by analytical flow cytometry. Each sorted fraction had its genomic DNA isolated and then quantified by UV absorbance on a Nanodrop 2000c. V and J are truncated by 2 bases and 1 base respectively, leaving an intervening sequence of 14 bases. From its cysteine to its phenylalanine, the CDR3 spans 17 amino acids. The sequence is cut down to CDR3 DNA, 51 bases in frame from base 1. CDR1 is given as SGHVS and CDR2 as FQNEAQ, both from the germline V gene.

The sequence is built from TRBV7-8 and TRBJ2-2; the D gene may be TRBD1 or TRBD2, since each aligns over 5 bases. This sequence was found in a man aged 18 to 29 in good health. Some clones in this sample may be carry-over from other donors' samples. Specimen: naive CD8+ T cells from PBMCs. The cell subset or site tag for this specimen amounts to: CD45RA+CCR7+. The CDR3: CASSLPRGEVNTGELFF. The DNA is TGTGCCAGCAGCTTACCCCGAGGGGAAGTGAACACCGGGGAGCTGTTTTTT.